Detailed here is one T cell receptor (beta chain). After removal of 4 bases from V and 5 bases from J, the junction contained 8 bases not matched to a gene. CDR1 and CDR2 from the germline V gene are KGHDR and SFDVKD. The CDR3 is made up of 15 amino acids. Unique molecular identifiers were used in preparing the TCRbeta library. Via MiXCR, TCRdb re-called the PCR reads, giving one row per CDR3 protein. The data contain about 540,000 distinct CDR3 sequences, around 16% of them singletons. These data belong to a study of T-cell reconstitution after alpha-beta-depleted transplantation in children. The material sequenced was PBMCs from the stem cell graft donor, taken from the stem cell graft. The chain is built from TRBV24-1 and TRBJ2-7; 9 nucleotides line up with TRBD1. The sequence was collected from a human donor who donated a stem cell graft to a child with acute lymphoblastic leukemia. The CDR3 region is CATSDPRDREHEQYF. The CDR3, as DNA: TGTGCCACCAGTGACCCCCGGGACAGGGAGCACGAGCAGTACTTC.